A single sample is the source of the 30 T cell receptor beta chains below, sequenced in a study of cytomegalovirus exposure and HLA in healthy donors. Researchers ran the PCR with 60 Vbeta and 13 Jbeta primers. Profiled with immunoSEQ multiplex PCR; TCRdb holds only in-frame clones, not every one. The sample records about 160,000 clones, about 80% being singletons. Sequenced sample: PBMCs. All receptors derive from a man between 18 and 29 years old in good health and CMV-seropositive.

Concerning this clone: The junction departs from germline at one end; a sequencing error may be responsible. The chain combines TRBV7-9 with TRBJ1-4; no definite D call. This CDR3 region has 17 residues. CDR1 is SEHNR and CDR2 is FQNEAQ in the germline V gene (reference sequence). This chain's CDR3 is CSSSLGLSTVPPERLFF. CDR3 coding DNA: TGTTCCAGCAGCTTAGGACTTAGCACCGTTCCCCCAGAGCGACTGTTTTTT. Combining the CDR3 with reference TRBV7-9 and TRBJ1-4 gives the whole variable domain DTGVSQNPRHKITKRGQNVTFRCDPISEHNRLYWYRQTLGQGPEFLTYFQNEAQLEKSRLLSDRFSAERPKGSFSTLEIQRTEQGDSAMYLCSSSLGLSTVPPERLFFGSGTQLSVL.

DNA for the CDR3: TGTGCCAGCAGCCAAGAGGAGGGCGGGAGGTCCTACAATGAGCAGTTCTTC. This encodes CASSQEEGGRSYNEQFF. J is TRBJ2-1 and V is TRBV14, with 8 bases fitting TRBD2. V was pared by 0 bases and J by 1 base, with 5 bases of the junction left unmatched. Looked up from germline, CDR1 is SGHDN and CDR2 is FVKESK. This CDR3 is 17 amino acids long.

The CDR3 DNA is TGTGCCAGCAGCTTTAGCGGGAGTCCCACCACTGAGCAGTTCTTC. Its protein is CASSFSGSPTTEQFF. The J gene is TRBJ2-1, the V gene TRBV7-9; 9 bases map to TRBD2. V trimming: 3 bases; J trimming: 9 bases; junction bases outside the gene matches: 9. The CDR3 is 15 amino acids. Germline assignment: CDR1 SEHNR and CDR2 FQNEAQ (reference sequence).

The rearrangement uses TRBV7-9 and TRBJ2-2; 10 nucleotides line up with TRBD2. V gave up 5 bases and J gave up 0 bases; unmatched junction bases: 9. Germline lookup yields CDR1 SEHNR and CDR2 FQNEAQ (reference sequence). The CDR3 covers 18 residues. As DNA, the CDR3 is TGTGCCAGCAGCCCGATAGCGGGGGGCCTCTCGAACACCGGGGAGCTGTTTTTT. Protein sequence: CASSPIAGGLSNTGELFF.

This chain links TRBV7-2 with TRBJ1-5; TRBD1 might be the D (6 bases). CDR1 is SGHTA and CDR2 is FQGNSA in the germline V gene. This CDR3 is built from 16 residues. Between the trimmed V and J ends, which lost 1 base and 0 bases, there was a span of 10 bases. The CDR3 protein is CASSLVGGVSNQPQHF. CDR3 coding DNA: TGTGCCAGCAGCTTAGTAGGGGGGGTTAGCAATCAGCCCCAGCATTTT.

The rearrangement uses TRBV27 and TRBJ1-6; D remains ambiguous. The germline V and J ends were trimmed by 3 bases and 12 bases, with 9 bases remaining between them. Germline CDR1 and CDR2: MNHEY and SMNVEV (reference sequence). This CDR3 has 12 residues. The CDR3 DNA sequence: TGTGCCAGCAGTTTTACCCCAGGACCCCTCCACTTT. Its translation: CASSFTPGPLHF.

This clone was seen a single time. The chain carries TRBV7-9 and TRBJ2-5, with 7 bases lining up with TRBD2. This CDR3 is 15 amino acids long. Germline-derived CDR1 and CDR2 are SEHNR and FQNEAQ (reference sequence). Trimming took 5 bases from V and 0 from J; bases not matched to a gene: 6. The CDR3 DNA reads as TGTGCCAGCAGCCCGGGGGGAGTTTACCAAGAGACCCAGTACTTC. It translates to CASSPGGVYQETQYF.

The chain is built from TRBV19 and TRBJ2-1, with 7 bases matching TRBD2. The CDR3 has 16 residues. Germline trimming cut 5 bases from V and 4 bases from J; bases unmatched to any gene: 11. Per the germline V gene, CDR1 is LNHDA and CDR2 is SQIVND (reference sequence). CDR3 in amino acids: CASSPREGRPYNEQFF. DNA of the CDR3: TGTGCCAGTAGTCCTAGGGAGGGGAGACCGTACAATGAGCAGTTCTTC.

The V gene is TRBV5-1, the J gene TRBJ2-1; D gene unclear. Germline V gene lookup returns CDR1 SGHRS and CDR2 YFSETQ. This CDR3 comprises 18 residues. V shed 0 bases and J shed 0 bases, with 16 bases lying between them. The CDR3 region is CASSLGRLLDLSYNEQFF. The CDR3 DNA sequence: TGCGCCAGCAGCTTGGGCAGGCTACTCGACCTCTCCTACAATGAGCAGTTCTTC. Drawing the rest from reference TRBV5-1 and TRBJ2-1, the complete variable domain is KAGVTQTPRYLIKTRGQQVTLSCSPISGHRSVSWYQQTPGQGLQFLFEYFSETQRNKGNFPGRFSGRQFSNSRSEMNVSTLELGDSALYLCASSLGRLLDLSYNEQFFGPGTRLTVL.

The gene calls are TRBV11-3 and TRBJ2-1; D perhaps matches TRBD1 (5 bases). V dropped 5 bases and J dropped 7 bases, with 12 bases sitting between them. This CDR3 spans 13 amino acids. Per the germline V gene, CDR1 is SGHNT and CDR2 is YENEEA. CDR3 amino acids: CASSQGRKNEQFF. The CDR3, as DNA: TGTGCCAGCAGCCAGGGCCGGAAGAATGAGCAGTTCTTC.

This chain connects TRBV2 to TRBJ1-4; D possibly corresponds to TRBD1 (6 bases). Germline CDR1 reads SNHLY; CDR2 reads FYNNEI. This CDR3 is 15 amino acids long. V gave up 5 bases and J gave up 5 bases, with 15 bases separating them. The DNA of the CDR3 is TGTGCCAGCAGTCCCAGACAGGATCCAAATGAAAAACTGTTTTTT. It is translated as CASSPRQDPNEKLFF.

The rearrangement joins TRBV19 to TRBJ1-4; 7 positions match TRBD1. The J segment lost 4 bases and the V segment lost 5 bases, leaving 4 bases of the junction unmatched. The CDR3 sequence is 14 residues long. Germline V gene data show CDR1 as LNHDA and CDR2 as SQIVND (reference sequence). CDR3 residues: CASSVQGYNEKLFF. The DNA of the CDR3 is TGTGCCAGTAGTGTACAGGGGTATAATGAAAAACTGTTTTTT.

The table lists this clone with a few counts. V usage is TRBV4-1 and J usage is TRBJ1-2; D is perhaps TRBD1 (6 bases). There are 16 residues in the CDR3. Germline V gene lookup returns CDR1 MGHRA and CDR2 YSYEKL. V was clipped by 1 base and J by 6 bases, with 18 bases between them. The CDR3 reads CASSQVRGAMPNGYTF. The CDR3 coding sequence is TGCGCCAGCAGCCAAGTCCGGGGGGCGATGCCGAATGGCTACACCTTC.

In this sample, this clone turned up a few times. The chain recombines TRBV19 with TRBJ2-7, with 7 bases that match TRBD2. V shed 1 base, J shed 0 bases, and the junction held 3 bases outside the gene matches. The CDR3 runs 15 residues. Germline lookup yields CDR1 LNHDA and CDR2 SQIVND (reference sequence). The chain's CDR3 is CASSIALAVSYEQYF. CDR3 nucleotides: TGTGCCAGTAGTATAGCCCTAGCGGTCTCCTACGAGCAGTACTTC.

The chain combines TRBV19 with TRBJ2-2; D unresolved. CDR1 is LNHDA and CDR2 is SQIVND in the germline V gene (reference sequence). The V gene lost 3 bases and the J gene lost 3 bases, with 14 bases spanning the gap. There are 16 residues in the CDR3. This chain's CDR3 is CASSIPSGRYTGELFF. The DNA for the CDR3 is TGTGCCAGTAGTATCCCATCAGGCAGATACACCGGGGAGCTGTTTTTT.

About this clone: The same CDR3 is also encoded by other DNA sequences in this sample. The chain joins TRBV4-1 to TRBJ2-7; the D is unclear. The V and J ends lost 0 bases and 3 bases respectively, with 6 bases between them. CDR1 and CDR2 from the germline V gene are MGHRA and YSYEKL. The CDR3 extends over 13 amino acids. This chain's CDR3 is CASSQDSRYEQYF. As DNA, the CDR3 is TGCGCCAGCAGCCAAGATTCTCGCTACGAGCAGTACTTC.

V is TRBV9 and J is TRBJ2-2, with 8 positions matching TRBD2. The CDR3 sequence is 13 residues long. CDR1 is SGDLS and CDR2 is YYNGEE in the germline V gene. Trimming took 4 bases from V and 6 from J; bases not matched to a gene: 2. CDR3 amino acids: CASSSGSPGELFF. The CDR3 region has the DNA TGTGCCAGCAGCAGCGGGAGCCCCGGGGAGCTGTTTTTT.

The V and J genes are TRBV6-6 and TRBJ1-6; a possible D gene is TRBD1 (5 bases). Germline loops: CDR1 MNHNY, CDR2 SVGAGI (reference sequence). The V gene lost 6 bases and the J gene lost 13 bases, with 22 bases spanning the gap. The CDR3 covers 15 residues. In DNA form, the CDR3 reads TGTGCCAGCAGCCAGGGAGGGGCTGGAGCGGTGCCCCTCCACTTT. Its protein product is CASSQGGAGAVPLHF.

The chain couples TRBV9 to TRBJ2-1, with a possible D match to TRBD1 (5 bases). This CDR3 has 16 amino acids. Trimming shortened V by 4 bases and J by 5 bases, and 19 bases separated the two germline ends. CDR1 SGDLS and CDR2 YYNGEE come from the germline V gene. CDR3 DNA sequence: TGTGCCAGCAGCATGCGAGGTGGCCAGGGCAACAATGAGCAGTTCTTC. Its protein product is CASSMRGGQGNNEQFF. Full variable domain (missing parts from reference TRBV9 and TRBJ2-1): DSGVTQTPKHLITATGQRVTLRCSPRSGDLSVYWYQQSLDQGLQFLIQYYNGEERAKGNILERFSAQQFPDLHSELNLSSLELGDSALYFCASSMRGGQGNNEQFFGPGTRLTVL.

The sample holds a few counts of this clone. The chain combines TRBV7-8 with TRBJ2-7; the match to TRBD2 covers 10 bases. This CDR3 spans 14 amino acids. With 3 bases clipped from V and 4 bases from J, the junction kept 3 bases outside the gene matches. Germline assignment: CDR1 SGHVS and CDR2 FQNEAQ. CDR3 sequence: CASSFGTSAYEQYF. CDR3 DNA: TGTGCCAGCAGCTTCGGGACTAGCGCTTACGAGCAGTACTTC.

V gene TRBV13 combines with J gene TRBJ2-2; 10 nucleotides line up with TRBD2. The CDR3 contains 15 residues. V dropped 8 bases and J dropped 2; count of bases not matched to a gene: 5. Germline values: CDR1 PRHDT, CDR2 FYEKMQ (reference sequence). The CDR3, as DNA: TGTGCCAGCGCTCAGCGGGGGGGAAACACCGGGGAGCTGTTTTTT. It codes for CASAQRGGNTGELFF.

The chain combines TRBV29-1 with TRBJ2-5; 7 bases are a match to TRBD1. V was clipped by 2 bases and J by 4 bases; unmatched bases: 7. Germline CDR1 is SQVTM and CDR2 is ANQGSEA. The CDR3 length is 14 residues. The DNA for the CDR3 is TGCAGCGTTGAAACGACAGGGACGGGAGAGACCCAGTACTTC. It yields the protein CSVETTGTGETQYF.

This chain joins TRBV4-3 and TRBJ1-1; TRBD1 might be the D (5 bases). In germline, CDR1 is LGHNA, CDR2 YSLEER. Trimming cost V 6 bases and J 5 bases, with 19 bases left between them. There are 15 residues in the CDR3. The CDR3 DNA sequence: TGCGCCAGCAGACAAACATCGTCAGGGCGGACTGAAGCTTTCTTT. Encoded protein: CASRQTSSGRTEAFF.

This sequence joins TRBV19 and TRBJ2-5; 8 nucleotides agree with TRBD2. The length of the CDR3 is 16 residues. V gave up 3 bases and J gave up 0 bases; unmatched junction bases: 6. Per germline, CDR1 LNHDA and CDR2 SQIVND (reference sequence). The CDR3 region has the DNA TGTGCCAGTAGTATCGGGAGACTAGCGCACCAAGAGACCCAGTACTTC. Amino acid sequence: CASSIGRLAHQETQYF.

The J gene is TRBJ1-3, the V gene TRBV27, with 7 bases that match TRBD1. Trimming cost V 2 bases and J 4 bases; bases outside gene matches: 5. Per germline, CDR1 MNHEY and CDR2 SMNVEV (reference sequence). The CDR3 is 15 amino acids. CDR3 DNA sequence: TGTGCCAGCAGTTTAACAGGGGCTAACGGAAACACCATATATTTT. Translated: CASSLTGANGNTIYF.

J is TRBJ2-1 and V is TRBV5-6; D possibly corresponds to TRBD1 (5 bases). The germline gives CDR1 SGHDT, CDR2 YYEEEE. Between the trimmed V and J ends, which lost 1 base and 9 bases, there was a span of 11 bases. The CDR3 has 13 residues. The DNA of the CDR3 is TGTGCCAGCAGCTTGCGTCTTGGGGCTGAGCAGTTCTTC. Residues: CASSLRLGAEQFF.

This clone was observed a single time. The junction departs from the called germline gene at one end, perhaps through a read error. This chain links TRBV10-1 with TRBJ2-7, with D possibly TRBD1 on 5 matching bases. The length of the CDR3 is 13 residues. Germline-derived CDR1 and CDR2 are WNHNN and SYGVQD (reference sequence). The CDR3 nucleotides are TGCGCCAGCAGTGATCGCCTCCTTCGAAAGGGGAAATTC. It codes for CASSDRLLRKGKF.

J is TRBJ2-7 and V is TRBV6-6; 9 bases are a match to TRBD1. CDR1 MNHNY and CDR2 SVGAGI come from the germline V gene (reference sequence). V trimming: 4 bases; J trimming: 5 bases; junction bases outside the gene matches: 3. The CDR3 sequence is 13 residues long. The CDR3 spells CASSWTGEDEQYF. CDR3 nucleotide sequence: TGTGCCAGCAGTTGGACAGGGGAGGACGAGCAGTACTTC.

V gene TRBV5-1 combines with J gene TRBJ1-1, with unresolved D. Between the trimmed V and J ends, which lost 0 bases and 1 base, there was a span of 13 bases. This CDR3 spans 16 amino acids. Germline V lookup: CDR1 SGHRS, CDR2 YFSETQ. In DNA, the CDR3 is TGCGCCAGCAGCTTGGTTCAGGCCTTTACGAACACTGAAGCTTTCTTT. The encoded protein is CASSLVQAFTNTEAFF. Based on the CDR3 plus reference TRBV5-1 and TRBJ1-1, the full variable domain is KAGVTQTPRYLIKTRGQQVTLSCSPISGHRSVSWYQQTPGQGLQFLFEYFSETQRNKGNFPGRFSGRQFSNSRSEMNVSTLELGDSALYLCASSLVQAFTNTEAFFGQGTRLTVV.

Here the CDR3 reads CASSLKGQLAYEQYF. The CDR3 region has the DNA TGTGCCAGCAGCTTAAAGGGACAGCTAGCCTACGAGCAGTACTTC. The chain employs TRBV7-9 and TRBJ2-7; 7 bases map to TRBD1. The CDR3 spans 15 residues. The V gene's germline CDR1 is SEHNR and CDR2 FQNEAQ (reference sequence). J gave up 2 bases and V 2 bases, and 6 bases lay outside the gene matches.